The 30 T cell receptor beta chains given below trace back to one sample, sequenced in a study of blood T cell repertoires in COVID-19. TCRdb keeps only in-frame clones here, not all; method: immunoSEQ multiplex PCR. The sample contains under 200,000 clones, around 90% of which appear only once. Sequencing was done on a sample of peripheral blood. These receptors were obtained from a man aged 40-55 years with active or convalescent COVID-19.

The chain uses TRBV5-1 and TRBJ1-2, with TRBD1 identical over 9 bases. Looked up from germline, CDR1 is SGHRS and CDR2 is YFSETQ. The length of the CDR3 is 16 residues. The J segment lost 6 bases and the V segment lost 2 bases, leaving 11 bases of the junction unmatched. CDR3 DNA sequence: TGCGCCAGCAGCTTATCCGGGACAGGGCTTTCCGATGGCTACACCTTC. Translated: CASSLSGTGLSDGYTF.

This clone turned up a few times. The V gene is TRBV27, the J gene TRBJ1-2; 7 bases map to TRBD1. V lost 5 bases, J lost 8 bases, and 8 bases stayed unmatched. The germline gives CDR1 MNHEY, CDR2 SMNVEV (reference sequence). This CDR3 is 13 amino acids long. CDR3 sequence (DNA): TGTGCCAGCAGTGGCCAGGGGGGTGACGGCTACACCTTC. Encoded protein: CASSGQGGDGYTF.

This chain links TRBV27 with TRBJ2-3, with 9 bases identical to TRBD2. The CDR3 spans 16 residues. The germline V gene has CDR1 MNHEY and CDR2 SMNVEV (reference sequence). V lost 3 bases and J lost 6; bases outside the gene matches: 10. The CDR3 region is CASSFGAGGQFDTQYF. The CDR3 region has the DNA TGTGCCAGCAGTTTCGGAGCGGGGGGACAATTTGATACGCAGTATTTT.

J is TRBJ1-3 and V is TRBV6-5; 9 bases align to TRBD1. The CDR3 length is 13 residues. Germline V gives CDR1 MNHEY, CDR2 SVGAGI. V trimming: 6 bases; J trimming: 4 bases; junction bases outside the gene matches: 1. The CDR3 DNA is TGTGCCAGCAGGACAGGGGGAGGAAACACCATATATTTT. It specifies CASRTGGGNTIYF.

The chain employs TRBV4-3 and TRBJ2-1, with TRBD2 matching over 11 bases. Germline V CDR1 and CDR2: LGHNA, YSLEER. The CDR3 covers 15 residues. J gave up 3 bases and V 5 bases, and 3 bases lay outside the gene matches. CDR3 sequence: CASSVSGGDYNEQFF. CDR3 DNA: TGCGCCAGCAGCGTTAGCGGGGGGGACTACAATGAGCAGTTCTTC.

The chain employs TRBV12-3 or TRBV12-4 and TRBJ1-6; D unresolved. Trimming took 7 bases from V and 8 from J, leaving 12 bases between them. This CDR3 is 13 amino acids long. The CDR3 spells CASTRIPDSPLHF. The CDR3 coding sequence is TGTGCCAGCACACGAATCCCAGATTCACCCCTCCACTTT.

Worth noting for this clone: Other DNA sequences within the sample encode an identical CDR3. The CDR3 region is CASSLEGGPYEQYF. The CDR3, as DNA: TGCGCCAGCAGCTTGGAGGGGGGGCCTTACGAGCAGTACTTC. The chain has TRBV5-1 and TRBJ2-7, with D perhaps matching TRBD2 (7 bases). The CDR3 is 14 residues long. Between the trimmed V and J ends, which lost 0 bases and 4 bases, there was a span of 11 bases. Germline values: CDR1 SGHRS, CDR2 YFSETQ.

The chain links TRBV3-1 (or the pseudogene TRBV3-2) to TRBJ2-1, with D perhaps TRBD2 (5 bases). The CDR3 runs 15 residues. Germline V lookup: CDR1 LGHDT, CDR2 YNNKEL (reference sequence). Deletions cut 1 base from V and 8 bases from J, with 15 bases between. The CDR3 protein is CASSQVRTPVYEQFF. Written as DNA, the CDR3 is TGTGCCAGCAGCCAAGTTAGGACTCCGGTCTATGAGCAGTTCTTC.

The rearrangement links TRBV6-1 to TRBJ1-4; D remains unclear. This CDR3 contains 15 residues. Deletions cut 0 bases from V and 7 bases from J, with 12 bases between. Germline-derived CDR1 and CDR2 are MNHNS and SASEGT. The CDR3 here is CASSEARGAGEKLFF. The CDR3 region has the DNA TGTGCCAGCAGTGAAGCCCGGGGTGCGGGTGAAAAACTGTTTTTT.

The chain recombines TRBV27 with TRBJ2-7; the D gene is possibly TRBD2 (5 bases). Trimming left V 4 bases short and J 6 bases short, with 16 bases between. Germline loops: CDR1 MNHEY, CDR2 SMNVEV (reference sequence). The length of the CDR3 is 14 residues. The CDR3 protein is CASSSPTLRAEQYF. In nucleotides, the CDR3 is TGTGCCAGCAGTTCACCCACCTTGAGGGCCGAGCAGTACTTC.

The chain combines TRBV24-1 with TRBJ1-2; D is unresolved. The CDR3 contains 13 residues. Trimming left V 4 bases short and J 10 bases short, with 15 bases between. Germline loops: CDR1 KGHDR, CDR2 SFDVKD. CDR3 sequence: CATSDQATGFYTF. CDR3 DNA: TGTGCCACCAGTGACCAAGCCACGGGGTTCTACACCTTC.

V usage is TRBV28 and J usage is TRBJ1-2; maybe TRBD1 (6 bases). The CDR3 loop spans 15 amino acids. Deletions cut 6 bases from V and 2 bases from J, with 16 bases between. Germline V gene sequence: CDR1 MDHEN, CDR2 SYDVKM. CDR3 bases: TGTGCCAGCAGGGTTCCGACAGGTACCAACTATGGCTACACCTTC. Amino acids: CASRVPTGTNYGYTF.

The V gene is TRBV24-1, the J gene TRBJ2-7; 8 nucleotides agree with TRBD1. The CDR3 has 13 amino acids. With 4 bases clipped from V and 6 bases from J, the junction kept 4 bases outside the gene matches. Germline CDR1 and CDR2: KGHDR and SFDVKD. This CDR3 is CATSDPGTGEQYF. CDR3 coding DNA: TGTGCCACCAGTGACCCCGGGACAGGCGAGCAGTACTTC.

Notes on this clone: Relative to the germline gene, one junction end is altered; a read error may explain this. The chain uses TRBV29-1 and TRBJ2-5; D ambiguous. This CDR3 is 10 amino acids long. CDR1 is SQVTM, CDR2 ANQGSEA, per germline. The DNA for the CDR3 is TGCAGCGGGGGAAGAGAGAACCAGTACTTC. Translated: CSGGRENQYF.

This chain joins TRBV5-8 and TRBJ1-5; no clear D. With 7 bases removed from V and 3 bases from J, the gap between germline ends came to 11 bases. The CDR3 contains 13 residues. Germline values: CDR1 SGHTS, CDR2 YDEGEE. CDR3 sequence: CASPRGFNQPQHF. Here the CDR3 DNA reads TGTGCCAGCCCACGGGGTTTCAATCAGCCCCAGCATTTT.

V usage is TRBV19 and J usage is TRBJ2-1; D may be TRBD1 (5 bases). CDR3 size: 16 residues. Trimming stripped 6 bases from V and 1 base from J, with 16 bases between. Germline V CDR1 and CDR2: LNHDA, SQIVND (reference sequence). The CDR3 bases are TGTGCCAGTAGCGCCGGTCAGGGTGGTTCCTACAATGAGCAGTTCTTC. It encodes CASSAGQGGSYNEQFF.

This clone has just one count. The chain recombines TRBV9 with TRBJ1-3, with no clear D. CDR3 length equals 14 residues. Trimming took off 0 bases at V and 0 bases at J, with 4 bases between the two ends. Per germline, CDR1 SGDLS and CDR2 YYNGEE. CDR3 region: CASSVGDSGNTIYF. The CDR3, as DNA: TGTGCCAGCAGCGTAGGAGACTCTGGAAACACCATATATTTT. The full variable domain, completed using reference TRBV9 and TRBJ1-3, is DSGVTQTPKHLITATGQRVTLRCSPRSGDLSVYWYQQSLDQGLQFLIQYYNGEERAKGNILERFSAQQFPDLHSELNLSSLELGDSALYFCASSVGDSGNTIYFGEGSWLTVV.

This chain joins TRBV15 and TRBJ2-2, with 8 bases aligning to TRBD1. The CDR3 loop spans 16 amino acids. From germline, CDR1 is LNHNV and CDR2 YYDKDF (reference sequence). J was trimmed by 1 base and V by 1 base; bases with no gene match: 2. The CDR3 region is CATSRGGTGNTGELFF. The CDR3 region has the DNA TGTGCCACCAGCAGAGGGGGGACAGGGAACACCGGGGAGCTGTTTTTT.

The V gene is TRBV15, the J gene TRBJ2-7; TRBD2 aligns across 8 bases. This CDR3 comprises 15 residues. Germline V gene lookup returns CDR1 LNHNV and CDR2 YYDKDF (reference sequence). The V gene end was trimmed by 0 bases and the J gene end by 7 bases; junction bases not matched to a gene: 8. The CDR3 loop reads CATSRDPRGGNEQYF. The CDR3 DNA is TGTGCCACCAGCAGAGACCCTCGCGGGGGGAATGAGCAGTACTTC.

The chain is built from TRBV7-9 and TRBJ2-3; D may be TRBD1 (6 bases). The germline V gene encodes CDR1 SEHNR and CDR2 FQNEAQ (reference sequence). This CDR3 is built from 15 residues. V shed 1 base and J shed 0 bases, with 8 bases lying between them. This CDR3 is CASSLEGVSTDTQYF. CDR3 nucleotide sequence: TGTGCCAGCAGCTTAGAGGGGGTTAGCACAGATACGCAGTATTTT.

V gene TRBV2 combines with J gene TRBJ2-7; possibly TRBD2 for D (6 bases). CDR1 SNHLY and CDR2 FYNNEI come from the germline V gene. The CDR3 runs 15 residues. V was clipped by 5 bases and J by 1 base, with 15 bases between them. The DNA of the CDR3 is TGTGCCAGCAGTCCCAACCGGGACTCTTCCTACGAGCAGTACTTC. The encoded protein is CASSPNRDSSYEQYF. The full variable domain, completed using reference TRBV2 and TRBJ2-7, is EPEVTQTPSHQVTQMGQEVILRCVPISNHLYFYWYRQILGQKVEFLVSFYNNEISEKSEIFDDQFSVERPDGSNFTLKIRSTKLEDSAMYFCASSPNRDSSYEQYFGPGTRLTVT.

The V and J genes are TRBV20-1 and TRBJ1-1; 10 bases are shared with TRBD1. The CDR3 totals 13 residues. V lost 3 bases and J lost 4; bases outside the gene matches: 2. Looked up from germline, CDR1 is DFQATT and CDR2 is SNEGSKA (reference sequence). CDR3 nucleotides: TGCAGTGCTAGTAGACAGGGGGCCACTGAAGCTTTCTTT. Protein sequence: CSASRQGATEAFF.

The chain has TRBV27 and TRBJ1-6; no definite D call. The length of the CDR3 is 12 residues. The germline V gene encodes CDR1 MNHEY and CDR2 SMNVEV (reference sequence). Trimming removed 3 bases from V and 7 bases from J, with 4 bases in between. CDR3 loop: CASSFENSPLHF. DNA of the CDR3: TGTGCCAGCAGTTTCGAGAATTCACCCCTCCACTTT.

The chain uses TRBV2 and TRBJ2-3; 7 bases match TRBD1. Germline V lookup: CDR1 SNHLY, CDR2 FYNNEI. The CDR3 consists of 13 residues. Losses at the gene ends were 11 bases for V and 8 bases for J; bases not matched to a gene: 13. The CDR3 sequence: CASEEWDRGTQYF. The DNA for the CDR3 is TGTGCCTCCGAGGAATGGGACAGAGGTACGCAGTATTTT.

This clone has just a few counts. The chain employs TRBV5-1 and TRBJ2-7; 12 bases align to TRBD2. The germline CDR1 and CDR2 sequences are SGHRS and YFSETQ. CDR3 length: 15 residues. V shed 0 bases and J 5 bases; nucleotides not matched to a gene: 3. The CDR3 loop is CASSLGLAGVDEQYF. CDR3 in DNA: TGCGCCAGCAGCTTGGGACTAGCGGGGGTCGACGAGCAGTACTTC.

The chain couples TRBV7-2 to TRBJ2-7; 8 nucleotides align to TRBD1. With 5 bases clipped from V and 4 bases from J, the junction kept 13 bases outside the gene matches. The CDR3 runs 16 residues. In germline, CDR1 is SGHTA, CDR2 FQGNSA. CDR3 DNA: TGTGCCAGCAGCCCACGTTCGGGACAGGTTTTTTACGAGCAGTACTTC. The encoded protein is CASSPRSGQVFYEQYF.

The chain joins TRBV15 to TRBJ1-5, with 7 bases identical to TRBD1. V trimming: 2 bases; J trimming: 4 bases; junction bases outside the gene matches: 2. The CDR3 consists of 14 residues. The germline V gene encodes CDR1 LNHNV and CDR2 YYDKDF (reference sequence). Written as DNA, the CDR3 is TGTGCCACCAGCAGACCGGGACAGAATCAGCCCCAGCATTTT. Residues: CATSRPGQNQPQHF. Filled out from reference TRBV15 and TRBJ1-5, the complete variable domain reads DAMVIQNPRYQVTQFGKPVTLSCSQTLNHNVMYWYQQKSSQAPKLLFHYYDKDFNNEADTPDNFQSRRPNTSFCFLDIRSPGLGDTAMYLCATSRPGQNQPQHFGDGTRLSIL.

The chain links TRBV2 to TRBJ1-5; D is undetermined. Germline lookup yields CDR1 SNHLY and CDR2 FYNNEI. The ends were cut back, 5 bases at V and 5 bases at J, with 13 bases in the middle. The CDR3 has 14 amino acids. This CDR3 reads CASSTRSLHQPQHF. The CDR3 nucleotides are TGTGCCAGCAGTACTCGTAGCCTCCATCAGCCCCAGCATTTT.

The CDR3 nucleotides read TGTGCCAGCAGCTCCTCACTAGCGGGAGCTCTGAATGAGCAGTTCTTC. Protein sequence: CASSSSLAGALNEQFF. This chain uses TRBV7-6 with TRBJ2-1; 11 bases agree with TRBD2. This CDR3 spans 16 amino acids. Trimming cost V 4 bases and J 7 bases; bases outside gene matches: 9. Looked up from germline, CDR1 is SGHVS and CDR2 is FNYEAQ.

The rearrangement uses TRBV12-5 and TRBJ2-7, with 9 bases aligning to TRBD1. CDR1 and CDR2 from the germline V gene are LGHNT and FRNRAP. The ends lost 8 bases at V and 1 base at J; junction bases unmatched: 15. The length of the CDR3 is 17 residues. The CDR3 bases are TGTGCTAGTCGACCGGGACAGGGTAGCACGGATTCCTACGAGCAGTACTTC. This codes for CASRPGQGSTDSYEQYF.